This entry lists 8 T cell receptor beta chains sequenced from one sample in a study of cytomegalovirus exposure and HLA in healthy donors (dated by TCRdb to 2016 to 2017). To prepare the library, the immunoSEQ multiplex PCR assay was applied. A mixture of 60 forward primers for TCR Vbeta segments and 13 reverse primers for TCR Jbeta segments was used in the multiplex PCR. TCRdb limited this immuneACCESS table to in-frame rearrangements with V and J called. A share of clones is missing; checked studies link under half to unresolved V genes, and the rest is unexplained. This sample's table contains about 88,000 clones. Approximately 5.7% of the sample is taken by the ten largest. Sequenced material: PBMCs. The receptor set was obtained from a girl aged 10-17 years in good health and CMV-seropositive.

V gene TRBV7-9 combines with J gene TRBJ1-1, with D maybe TRBD1 (6 bases). This CDR3 comprises 17 residues. CDR1 and CDR2 from the germline V gene are SEHNR and FQNEAQ (reference sequence). V lost 1 base and J 5 bases, leaving 20 bases between the germline ends. This CDR3 reads CASSLGSGGAWGTEAFF. The CDR3 region has the DNA TGTGCCAGCAGCTTAGGTTCTGGGGGCGCGTGGGGGACTGAAGCTTTCTTT.

The chain has TRBV27 and TRBJ2-2, with TRBD1 matching 9 bases. V gave up 4 bases and J gave up 5 bases; unmatched junction bases: 14. The CDR3 is 18 residues long. The germline gives CDR1 MNHEY, CDR2 SMNVEV (reference sequence). DNA for the CDR3: TGTGCCAGCAGTTCAAATTGGAGGGGACAGGGAAGAACCGGGGAGCTGTTTTTT. This codes for CASSSNWRGQGRTGELFF.

This chain uses TRBV6-6 with TRBJ2-7; 7 nucleotides align to TRBD1. Germline CDR1 and CDR2: MNHNY and SVGAGI (reference sequence). Unmatched junction bases numbered 5, after V lost 2 bases and J lost 4 bases. The CDR3 is 14 residues long. CDR3 sequence reads: CASSYADRSYEQYV. The CDR3 nucleotides read TGTGCCAGCAGTTACGCGGACAGGTCTTACGAGCAGTACGTC.

V usage is TRBV4-2 and J usage is TRBJ1-1; 8 bases agree with TRBD1. V trimming: 5 bases; J trimming: 0 bases; junction bases outside the gene matches: 11. Germline V gene data show CDR1 as LGHNA and CDR2 as YNFKEQ. The CDR3 totals 17 residues. The CDR3 coding sequence is TGTGCCAGCAGCGGACAGGGAGGGGGCGGGTTGAACACTGAAGCTTTCTTT. It codes for CASSGQGGGGLNTEAFF.

The rearrangement joins TRBV19 to TRBJ2-5; tentative D call: TRBD2 (7 bases). The germline CDR1 and CDR2 sequences are LNHDA and SQIVND (reference sequence). Trimming pared 5 bases from V and 6 bases from J, leaving 13 bases between. This CDR3 contains 13 residues. CDR3 residues: CASSPGGQQTQYF. In DNA, the CDR3 is TGTGCCAGTAGTCCCGGGGGGCAACAGACCCAGTACTTC.

V and J are TRBV5-1 and TRBJ2-1, with D maybe TRBD2 (6 bases). The CDR3 runs 12 residues. The V end was cut by 4 bases, the J end by 7 bases, with 9 bases between. In germline, CDR1 is SGHRS, CDR2 YFSETQ. The CDR3 nucleotides are TGCGCCAGCAGCCCGGAGGGGAATGAGCAGTTCTTC. Protein product: CASSPEGNEQFF.

The chain employs TRBV5-6 and TRBJ1-1; D is perhaps TRBD1 (5 bases). The CDR3 runs to 14 residues. Between the trimmed V and J ends, which lost 0 bases and 4 bases, there was a span of 10 bases. Germline loops: CDR1 SGHDT, CDR2 YYEEEE. CDR3 protein: CASSLGGAATEAFF. CDR3 in DNA: TGTGCCAGCAGCTTGGGTGGGGCGGCCACTGAAGCTTTCTTT. The full variable domain, rest sourced from reference TRBV5-6 and TRBJ1-1, is DAGVTQSPTHLIKTRGQQVTLRCSPKSGHDTVSWYQQALGQGPQFIFQYYEEEERQRGNFPDRFSGHQFPNYSSELNVNALLLGDSALYLCASSLGGAATEAFFGQGTRLTVV.

The chain uses TRBV5-5 and TRBJ1-1; 8 bases are a match to TRBD1. CDR3 size: 13 residues. Germline CDR1 and CDR2: SGHKS and YYEKEE (reference sequence). V lost 4 bases to trimming and J lost 4 bases; unmatched junction nucleotides: 3. In nucleotides, the CDR3 is TGTGCCAGCAGCCAGGGGGCTGGCACTGAAGCTTTCTTT. Its translation: CASSQGAGTEAFF.